What follows are 24 T cell receptor beta chains derived from one specimen sequenced in a study of beta chain features in type 1 diabetes. Isolated RNA was reverse transcribed in full, so expressed TCRB transcripts were sequenced. The protocol was immunoSEQ multiplex PCR, while the TCRdb copy is restricted to in-frame clones and leaves out a portion. The sample carries about 320,000 clones, around 15% recorded once. Sequencing used central memory CD4+ T cells from blood. The receptor source for this set is a man aged 25-40 years in good health.

This clone was picked up a small number of times. The chain has TRBV4-1 and TRBJ2-5; D could derive from TRBD1 or TRBD2 (6 bases each). Germline lookup yields CDR1 MGHRA and CDR2 YSYEKL. V was shortened by 3 bases and J by 5 bases, with 19 bases between the two germline ends. The CDR3 runs 16 residues. This CDR3 reads CASSQGGQSSYETQYF. In DNA form, the CDR3 reads TGCGCCAGCAGCCAGGGAGGACAGTCTTCGTATGAGACCCAGTACTTC.

This clone was counted only a few times. The chain joins TRBV28 to TRBJ2-3, with TRBD2 matching over 9 bases. Germline loops: CDR1 MDHEN, CDR2 SYDVKM. This CDR3 contains 16 residues. Trimming removed 5 bases from V and 4 bases from J; junction bases left unmatched: 10. CDR3 DNA sequence: TGTGCCAGCAGTCTCCGAGCGGGAGGAGGCCCAGATACGCAGTATTTT. Protein: CASSLRAGGGPDTQYF.

The chain has TRBV4-3 and TRBJ2-5; no clear D. CDR1 and CDR2 (germline): LGHNA, YSLEER. This CDR3 has 14 amino acids. Deletions cut 1 base from V and 1 base from J, with 7 bases between. CDR3 in amino acids: CASSQVYFQETQYF. The CDR3 DNA reads TGCGCCAGCAGCCAAGTTTACTTCCAAGAGACCCAGTACTTC.

This chain joins TRBV18 and TRBJ2-3, with D possibly TRBD1 on 6 matching bases. Germline-derived CDR1 and CDR2 are KGHSH and LQKENI. CDR3 length equals 16 residues. Trimming stripped 2 bases from V and 1 base from J, with 13 bases between. The CDR3 sequence is CASSPTWKGGTDTQYF. DNA of the CDR3: TGTGCCAGCTCACCAACCTGGAAGGGGGGCACAGATACGCAGTATTTT.

In its sample, this clone was seen a few times. The gene calls are TRBV27 and TRBJ2-5; 7 positions agree with TRBD1. The CDR3 loop spans 16 amino acids. After removal of 3 bases from V and 5 bases from J, the junction contained 12 bases not matched to a gene. The germline V gene encodes CDR1 MNHEY and CDR2 SMNVEV (reference sequence). The CDR3 DNA reads as TGTGCCAGCAGTTTGCGCAGCACAGGGGTTTGGGAGACCCAGTACTTC. Its translation: CASSLRSTGVWETQYF.

This clone was detected only a few times. The chain recombines TRBV7-2 with TRBJ2-2; 8 positions agree with TRBD1. Per the germline V gene, CDR1 is SGHTA and CDR2 is FQGNSA. The CDR3 runs to 15 residues. Germline trimming cut 5 bases from V and 4 bases from J; bases unmatched to any gene: 6. CDR3 amino acids: CASSMRQGTTGELFF. The CDR3 nucleotides read TGTGCCAGCAGCATGAGACAGGGGACCACCGGGGAGCTGTTTTTT. Based on the CDR3 plus reference TRBV7-2 and TRBJ2-2, the full variable domain is GAGVSQSPSNKVTEKGKDVELRCDPISGHTALYWYRQSLGQGLEFLIYFQGNSAPDKSGLPSDRFSAERTGGSVSTLTIQRTQQEDSAVYLCASSMRQGTTGELFFGEGSRLTVL.

This clone was counted between two and nine times. The V and J genes are TRBV5-1 and TRBJ2-7; D may correspond to TRBD1 or TRBD2 (5 bases each). Germline CDR1 SGHRS, CDR2 YFSETQ. CDR3 length equals 15 residues. Between the trimmed V and J ends, which lost 3 bases and 0 bases, there was a span of 13 bases. CDR3 DNA sequence: TGCGCCAGCAGCTCCGGGACGGTGAGCTCCTACGAGCAGTACTTC. Translating gives CASSSGTVSSYEQYF.

This clone was recorded a few times. The chain uses TRBV19 and TRBJ2-7; D is perhaps TRBD2 (6 bases). The CDR3 is 15 residues long. Per germline, CDR1 LNHDA and CDR2 SQIVND (reference sequence). V lost 7 bases and J lost 2, with 18 bases in between. The CDR3 protein is CASTQTVWGAYEQYF. CDR3 sequence (DNA): TGTGCCAGTACCCAAACGGTGTGGGGGGCCTACGAGCAGTACTTC. Full variable domain (outside the CDR3, taken from reference TRBV19 and TRBJ2-7): DGGITQSPKYLFRKEGQNVTLSCEQNLNHDAMYWYRQDPGQGLRLIYYSQIVNDFQKGDIAEGYSVSREKKESFPLTVTSAQKNPTAFYLCASTQTVWGAYEQYFGPGTRLTVT.

The J gene is TRBJ1-4, the V gene TRBV15; tentative D call: TRBD1 (5 bases). V gave up 2 bases and J gave up 5 bases, with 9 bases separating them. The germline V gene has CDR1 LNHNV and CDR2 YYDKDF (reference sequence). CDR3 size: 14 residues. The CDR3 spells CATSRQGLNEKLFF. The DNA of the CDR3 is TGTGCCACCAGCAGACAGGGATTGAATGAAAAACTGTTTTTT.

The chain combines TRBV7-6 with TRBJ2-1; possibly TRBD1 for D (7 bases). The CDR3 is made up of 15 amino acids. The germline V gene has CDR1 SGHVS and CDR2 FNYEAQ. The V end was cut by 5 bases, the J end by 2 bases, with 13 bases between. CDR3 sequence (DNA): TGTGCCAGCAGCCCTCAGGGGGGCCCCTACAATGAGCAGTTCTTC. Protein sequence: CASSPQGGPYNEQFF.

Only a few counts were recorded for this clone. V gene TRBV5-4 combines with J gene TRBJ2-5; 13 bases are shared with TRBD2. Germline lookup yields CDR1 SGHNT and CDR2 YYREEE (reference sequence). Trimming took 5 bases from V and 2 from J; bases not matched to a gene: 6. The CDR3 sequence is 16 residues long. CDR3 bases: TGTGCCAGCAGTCGCGCGGGACTAGCGGGGCAAGAGACCCAGTACTTC. Protein: CASSRAGLAGQETQYF.

The chain has TRBV9 and TRBJ2-7; 8 bases are a match to TRBD1. The CDR3 sequence is 15 residues long. Germline assignment: CDR1 SGDLS and CDR2 YYNGEE. J gave up 1 base and V 0 bases, and 3 bases lay outside the gene matches. This CDR3 is CASSVGTGLSYEQYV. Written as DNA, the CDR3 is TGTGCCAGCAGCGTAGGGACAGGGCTATCCTACGAGCAGTACGTC.

In this sample, this clone turned up a few times. V and J are TRBV9 and TRBJ2-3; 9 positions match TRBD2. The CDR3 has 13 residues. Trimming removed 4 bases from V and 10 bases from J; junction bases left unmatched: 7. CDR1 SGDLS and CDR2 YYNGEE come from the germline V gene. The CDR3 region is CASSYSGSGAQYF. The CDR3 coding sequence is TGTGCCAGCAGCTATAGCGGGAGTGGTGCGCAGTATTTT.

Only a few counts were recorded for this clone. The V gene is TRBV19, the J gene TRBJ2-7, with 8 bases aligning to TRBD1. V dropped 4 bases and J dropped 0; count of bases not matched to a gene: 8. The germline CDR1 and CDR2 sequences are LNHDA and SQIVND (reference sequence). This CDR3 contains 16 residues. CDR3 sequence reads: CASSRGPGQGSYEQYF. CDR3 coding DNA: TGTGCCAGTAGTAGGGGGCCCGGACAGGGCTCCTACGAGCAGTACTTC. Looking up the rest from reference TRBV19 and TRBJ2-7 gives the full variable domain: DGGITQSPKYLFRKEGQNVTLSCEQNLNHDAMYWYRQDPGQGLRLIYYSQIVNDFQKGDIAEGYSVSREKKESFPLTVTSAQKNPTAFYLCASSRGPGQGSYEQYFGPGTRLTVT.

Points on this clone: One end of the junction fails to match germline, which may point to a read error. The chain uses TRBV5-5 and TRBJ1-4; possible D gene TRBD1, 5 bases. The length of the CDR3 is 13 residues. Germline lookup yields CDR1 SGHKS and CDR2 YYEKEE (reference sequence). The CDR3 DNA follows: TGTGCCAGCAGATTGGGGCCGAATGAAAAACTGTTTTTT. Translated: CASRLGPNEKLFF.

Only a few counts were recorded for this clone. The chain employs TRBV23-1 and TRBJ1-2, with 10 nucleotides matching TRBD1. TRBV23-1 has ORF status, its function being uncertain. Trimming took 4 bases from V and 4 from J; bases not matched to a gene: 9. CDR3 length equals 16 residues. The CDR3 coding sequence is TGCGCCAGCAGTCGGGTCCCGGGACAGGGGATCTATGGCTACACCTTC. Its protein product is CASSRVPGQGIYGYTF.

This clone turned up a few times. The DNA of the CDR3 is TGTGCCAGCAGCGTAGACCAAGGGGTTAACGAGCAGTACTTC. Its translation: CASSVDQGVNEQYF. V gene TRBV9 combines with J gene TRBJ2-7; D possibly corresponds to TRBD1 (5 bases). The V and J ends lost 0 bases and 5 bases respectively, with 12 bases between them. Per the germline V gene, CDR1 is SGDLS and CDR2 is YYNGEE. The CDR3 sequence is 14 residues long. Full variable domain (outside the CDR3, taken from reference TRBV9 and TRBJ2-7): DSGVTQTPKHLITATGQRVTLRCSPRSGDLSVYWYQQSLDQGLQFLIQYYNGEERAKGNILERFSAQQFPDLHSELNLSSLELGDSALYFCASSVDQGVNEQYFGPGTRLTVT.

This sequence joins TRBV11-2 and TRBJ2-1; D gene unclear. Trimming pared 5 bases from V and 0 bases from J, leaving 17 bases between. The CDR3 is 17 residues long. CDR1 is SGHAT, CDR2 FQNNGV, per germline. CDR3 sequence (DNA): TGTGCCAGCAGCCCCACTGTGACTTCGAGCTCCTACAATGAGCAGTTCTTC. It codes for CASSPTVTSSSYNEQFF. Full variable domain (missing parts from reference TRBV11-2 and TRBJ2-1): EAGVAQSPRYKIIEKRQSVAFWCNPISGHATLYWYQQILGQGPKLLIQFQNNGVVDDSQLPKDRFSAERLKGVDSTLKIQPAKLEDSAVYLCASSPTVTSSSYNEQFFGPGTRLTVL.

This clone appeared a few times. This sequence joins TRBV9 and TRBJ2-1, with 11 bases that match TRBD2. Germline V lookup: CDR1 SGDLS, CDR2 YYNGEE. CDR3 length: 15 amino acids. The J segment lost 5 bases and the V segment lost 4 bases, leaving 5 bases of the junction unmatched. This CDR3 reads CASSLGTSGNNEQFF. CDR3 bases: TGTGCCAGCAGCCTAGGGACTAGCGGAAACAATGAGCAGTTCTTC. The full variable domain, its missing parts supplied by reference TRBV9 and TRBJ2-1, is DSGVTQTPKHLITATGQRVTLRCSPRSGDLSVYWYQQSLDQGLQFLIQYYNGEERAKGNILERFSAQQFPDLHSELNLSSLELGDSALYFCASSLGTSGNNEQFFGPGTRLTVL.

The table lists this clone with a few counts. A single base separates this from a much larger clone, so it may be a read error. This chain joins TRBV7-2 and TRBJ2-3; D is uncertain. Germline V gives CDR1 SGHTA, CDR2 FQGNSA. Deletions cut 1 base from V and 4 bases from J, with 3 bases between. The CDR3 spans 12 residues. This CDR3 reads CASSLDSDTQYF. Written as DNA, the CDR3 is TGTGCCAGCAGCTTAGACTCAGATACGCAGTATTTT.

In this sample, this clone turned up a few times. V gene TRBV19 combines with J gene TRBJ2-5; TRBD1 matches 10 bases. This CDR3 is 16 amino acids long. J lost 5 bases, V lost 3 bases, and 9 bases had no gene match. CDR1 LNHDA and CDR2 SQIVND come from the germline V gene (reference sequence). The CDR3 loop reads CASSIRPTGGHETQYF. In nucleotides, the CDR3 is TGTGCCAGTAGTATCCGACCGACAGGGGGCCACGAGACCCAGTACTTC.

The rearrangement uses TRBV4-1 and TRBJ2-7; TRBD1 is a possible D gene (6 bases). The length of the CDR3 is 15 residues. V lost 2 bases and J lost 6, with 17 bases in between. The germline gives CDR1 MGHRA, CDR2 YSYEKL. The CDR3 DNA is TGCGCCAGCAGCCAATCCCAGACAGGCCCCCTCGAGCAGTACTTC. Encoded protein: CASSQSQTGPLEQYF.

In this sample, this clone turned up a few times. The chain links TRBV5-5 to TRBJ2-3; weak D call: TRBD1 (6 bases). This CDR3 contains 13 residues. Germline V CDR1 and CDR2: SGHKS, YYEKEE (reference sequence). Trimming stripped 4 bases from V and 4 bases from J, with 10 bases between. CDR3 bases: TGTGCCAGCAGCACAGGGACCGCAGATACGCAGTATTTT. Its protein is CASSTGTADTQYF.

The chain carries TRBV28 and TRBJ2-1; a possible D gene is TRBD2 (6 bases). V was cut by 6 bases and J by 0 bases, with 12 bases left in between. Germline V gene lookup returns CDR1 MDHEN and CDR2 SYDVKM. The CDR3 has 15 amino acids. This CDR3 reads CASSRGKSSYNEQFF. The CDR3 DNA sequence: TGTGCCAGCAGCCGCGGGAAGAGCTCCTACAATGAGCAGTTCTTC.